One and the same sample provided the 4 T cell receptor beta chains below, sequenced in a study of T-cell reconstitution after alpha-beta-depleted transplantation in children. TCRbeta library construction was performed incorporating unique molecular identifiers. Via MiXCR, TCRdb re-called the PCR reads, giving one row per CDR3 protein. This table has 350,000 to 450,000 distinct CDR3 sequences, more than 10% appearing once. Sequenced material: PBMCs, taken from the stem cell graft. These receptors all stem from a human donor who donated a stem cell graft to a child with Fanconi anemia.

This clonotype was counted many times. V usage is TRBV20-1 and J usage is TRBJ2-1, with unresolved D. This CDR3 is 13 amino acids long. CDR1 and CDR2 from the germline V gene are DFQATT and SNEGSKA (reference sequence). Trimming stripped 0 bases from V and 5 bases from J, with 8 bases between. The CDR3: CSARDWKNNEQFF. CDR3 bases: TGCAGTGCTAGAGATTGGAAAAACAATGAGCAGTTCTTC.

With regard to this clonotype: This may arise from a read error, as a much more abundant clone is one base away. The chain's CDR3 is CASSLWGASPREAQYF. CDR3 nucleotide sequence: TGTGCCAGCAGCCTTTGGGGGGCCTCCCCGCGCGAGGCCCAGTACTTC. The J gene is TRBJ2-5, the V gene TRBV12-3 or TRBV12-4; D tentatively fits TRBD1 or TRBD2 (6 bases each). The CDR3 spans 16 residues. Trimming removed 6 bases from V and 9 bases from J, with 26 bases in between.

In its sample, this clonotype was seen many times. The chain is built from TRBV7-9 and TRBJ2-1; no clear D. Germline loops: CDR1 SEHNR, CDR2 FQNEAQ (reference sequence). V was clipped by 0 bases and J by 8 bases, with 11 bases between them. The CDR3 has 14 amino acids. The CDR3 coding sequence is TGTGCCAGCAGCTTAGCCCGACCTCAGGATGAGCAGTTCTTC. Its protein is CASSLARPQDEQFF.

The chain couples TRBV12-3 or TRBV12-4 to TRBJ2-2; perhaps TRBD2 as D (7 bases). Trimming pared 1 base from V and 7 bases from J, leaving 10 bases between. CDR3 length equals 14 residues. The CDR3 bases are TGTGCCAGCAGTTTAGAGGGGGGGATCGGGGAGCTGTTTTTT. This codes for CASSLEGGIGELFF.